The 9 T cell receptor beta chains below all came from one sample that was sequenced in a study of identical twins. TCRdb redid the calling of the 5' RACE reads with MiXCR, one entry per CDR3 protein. The sample yields about 470,000 distinct CDR3 sequences, less than 25% seen once. The same sample was also studied in work on T cells expressing NK-cell markers.

Sequenced material: CD4+ T cells sorted from blood. The receptors derive from a woman between 18 and 29 years old in good health.

The rearrangement joins TRBV20-1 to TRBJ2-1; a possible D gene is TRBD2 (6 bases). With 2 bases removed from V and 4 bases from J, the gap between germline ends came to 18 bases. This CDR3 has 16 residues. Looked up from germline, CDR1 is DFQATT and CDR2 is SNEGSKA (reference sequence). Written as DNA, the CDR3 is TGCAGTGCTAGATCCATCCTAGCGTCGGGATACAATGAGCAGTTCTTC. Translating gives CSARSILASGYNEQFF.

This rearrangement joins TRBV6-5 to TRBJ2-1; 8 bases align to TRBD2. V shed 4 bases, J shed 8 bases, and the junction held 7 bases outside the gene matches. The CDR3 covers 14 residues. Per the germline V gene, CDR1 is MNHEY and CDR2 is SVGAGI. CDR3 sequence: CASSSPGLVHEQFF. The CDR3 bases are TGTGCCAGCAGTTCCCCGGGACTAGTCCATGAGCAGTTCTTC.

This clonotype was picked up a small number of times. The rearrangement uses TRBV27 and TRBJ2-3; D unclear. CDR3 length: 13 amino acids. Germline-derived CDR1 and CDR2 are MNHEY and SMNVEV (reference sequence). Trimming shortened V by 3 bases and J by 6 bases, and 10 bases separated the two germline ends. The CDR3, as DNA: TGTGCCAGCAGTTTCGTCTCGTCCGATACGCAGTATTTT. As protein: CASSFVSSDTQYF.

This clonotype was seen a few times. The chain is built from TRBV3-1 and TRBJ2-1; 14 bases match TRBD2. This CDR3 spans 20 amino acids. Per the germline V gene, CDR1 is LGHDT and CDR2 is YNNKEL (reference sequence). V dropped 4 bases and J dropped 6; count of bases not matched to a gene: 17. This CDR3 reads CASSPLVLHTGTSGGNEQFF. The CDR3 coding sequence is TGTGCCAGCAGCCCTCTGGTTCTCCATACAGGGACTAGCGGGGGCAATGAGCAGTTCTTC.

Here the CDR3 reads CACQGGGYTEAFF. The DNA for the CDR3 is TGTGCCTGCCAAGGCGGGGGATACACTGAAGCTTTCTTT. This sequence joins TRBV30 and TRBJ1-1; tentative D call: TRBD1 (5 bases). The V gene lost 6 bases and the J gene lost 3 bases, with 14 bases spanning the gap. The CDR3 length is 13 residues. CDR1 is GTSNPN and CDR2 is SVGIG in the germline V gene (reference sequence).

This clonotype was counted between two and nine times. The junction shows a germline mismatch at one end, possibly a read error. The V and J genes are TRBV3-1 and TRBJ1-6; 9 bases are shared with TRBD1. Germline assignment: CDR1 LGHDT and CDR2 YNNKEL (reference sequence). CDR3 size: 13 residues. The CDR3 DNA sequence: TGTGCCAGCAGCCAAGTCGGGGACAGGGTGATGAGCTTT. As protein: CASSQVGDRVMSF.

The genes are TRBV10-3 and TRBJ2-7; D remains unclear. Germline CDR1 ENHRY, CDR2 SYGVKD. V was clipped by 9 bases and J by 0 bases, with 12 bases between them. CDR3 length: 13 residues. The chain's CDR3 is CAITASTSYEQYF. CDR3 DNA sequence: TGTGCCATTACGGCATCGACCTCCTACGAGCAGTACTTC.

This sequence joins TRBV5-1 and TRBJ2-7, with a possible D match to TRBD2 (6 bases). Germline CDR1 is SGHRS and CDR2 is YFSETQ. There are 15 residues in the CDR3. V lost 1 base and J lost 4, with 15 bases in between. CDR3 protein: CASSLNRDGTYEQYF. CDR3 in DNA: TGCGCCAGCAGCTTGAACCGGGACGGGACTTACGAGCAGTACTTC.

V usage is TRBV20-1 and J usage is TRBJ2-1; D not certain. This CDR3 contains 11 residues. With 4 bases removed from V and 6 bases from J, the gap between germline ends came to 7 bases. Germline V gene sequence: CDR1 DFQATT, CDR2 SNEGSKA (reference sequence). CDR3 protein: CSATRVNEQFF. Written as DNA, the CDR3 is TGCAGTGCTACGCGCGTCAATGAGCAGTTCTTC.